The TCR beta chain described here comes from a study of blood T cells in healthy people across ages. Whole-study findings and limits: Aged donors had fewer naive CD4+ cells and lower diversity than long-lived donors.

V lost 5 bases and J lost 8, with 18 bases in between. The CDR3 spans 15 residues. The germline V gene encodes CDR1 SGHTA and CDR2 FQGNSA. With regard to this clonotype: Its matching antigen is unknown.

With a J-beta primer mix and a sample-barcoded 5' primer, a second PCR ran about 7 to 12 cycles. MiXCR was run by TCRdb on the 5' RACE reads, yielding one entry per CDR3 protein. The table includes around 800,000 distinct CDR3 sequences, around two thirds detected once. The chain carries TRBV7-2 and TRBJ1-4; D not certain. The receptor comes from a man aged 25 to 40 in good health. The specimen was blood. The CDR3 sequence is CASSKLPTLGEKLFF. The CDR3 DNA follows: TGTGCCAGCAGCAAACTGCCAACCCTAGGGGAAAAACTGTTTTTT.